Below are 23 T cell receptor beta chains sequenced from a single sample in a study of blood T cell repertoires in COVID-19. Repertoires were generated with immunoSEQ multiplex PCR, while TCRdb's copy carries only in-frame clones and drops some. Among 200,000 or so clones, approximately 83% were seen once, and the ten largest hold around 2%. The specimen sequenced was peripheral blood. The source of these receptors is a woman in her fifties or sixties with acute or convalescent COVID-19.

The chain is built from TRBV3-1 (or the pseudogene TRBV3-2) and TRBJ1-1; 7 bases are shared with TRBD1. CDR1 and CDR2 from the germline V gene are LGHDT and YNNKEL (reference sequence). The CDR3 runs to 13 residues. Trimming took 0 bases from V and 11 from J; bases not matched to a gene: 6. Here the CDR3 DNA reads TGTGCCAGCAGCCAAGATCTCCAGGGGGTGGCTTTCTTT. Amino acids: CASSQDLQGVAFF.

This clone has a handful of counts. The genes are TRBV6-1 and TRBJ1-2, with no clear D. CDR3 length: 13 residues. V gave up 2 bases and J gave up 3 bases, with 7 bases separating them. The germline V gene encodes CDR1 MNHNS and CDR2 SASEGT. The CDR3 is CASSETSYYGYTF. CDR3 nucleotide sequence: TGTGCCAGCAGTGAAACATCCTACTATGGCTACACCTTC.

This sequence joins TRBV3-1 (or the pseudogene TRBV3-2) and TRBJ2-1, with 10 nucleotides matching TRBD2. Trimming removed 4 bases from V and 5 bases from J; junction bases left unmatched: 5. The CDR3 is made up of 15 amino acids. CDR1 and CDR2 from the germline V gene are LGHDT and YNNKEL (reference sequence). The CDR3 DNA sequence: TGTGCCAGCAGCCCCCCTAGCGGGGGTAACAATGAGCAGTTCTTC. Its translation: CASSPPSGGNNEQFF.

This clone showed up just a few times. V is TRBV7-3 and J is TRBJ1-2, with 7 nucleotides matching TRBD1. The V gene end was trimmed by 5 bases and the J gene end by 8 bases; junction bases not matched to a gene: 5. This CDR3 has 12 amino acids. CDR1 SGHTA and CDR2 FQGTGA come from the germline V gene. DNA of the CDR3: TGTGCCAGCAGCAAACAGGGGCTGGGCTACACCTTC. Its translation: CASSKQGLGYTF.

The chain carries TRBV12-3 or TRBV12-4 and TRBJ1-1; TRBD1 is a possible D gene (6 bases). The CDR3 is 12 amino acids. V shed 6 bases and J shed 8 bases, with 13 bases lying between them. The CDR3 sequence: CASRTLQGEAFF. The CDR3 DNA follows: TGTGCCAGCAGGACGTTACAGGGCGAAGCTTTCTTT.

The J gene is TRBJ2-3, the V gene TRBV10-3; TRBD2 is a possible D gene (5 bases). Germline CDR1 ENHRY, CDR2 SYGVKD. There are 13 residues in the CDR3. V lost 8 bases and J 6 bases, leaving 15 bases between the germline ends. The CDR3 bases are TGTGCCATCTCGCGAGCGGCCACGGATACGCAGTATTTT. Its protein is CAISRAATDTQYF.

J is TRBJ1-2 and V is TRBV7-2; 8 bases match TRBD1. The J segment lost 3 bases and the V segment lost 7 bases, leaving 13 bases of the junction unmatched. From germline, CDR1 is SGHTA and CDR2 FQGNSA. The CDR3 spans 16 residues. The CDR3, as DNA: TGTGCCAGCACCTCTCGTTCCAGGGGGCTGGACTATGGCTACACCTTC. Translating gives CASTSRSRGLDYGYTF.

This chain uses TRBV9 with TRBJ2-2; 8 bases align to TRBD2. This CDR3 spans 15 amino acids. Germline values: CDR1 SGDLS, CDR2 YYNGEE. V was clipped by 4 bases and J by 5 bases; unmatched bases: 7. The CDR3 protein is CASSSRGGRTGELFF. The CDR3 region has the DNA TGTGCCAGCAGCTCCCGGGGGGGCCGAACCGGGGAGCTGTTTTTT. Complete variable domain (other parts from reference TRBV9 and TRBJ2-2): DSGVTQTPKHLITATGQRVTLRCSPRSGDLSVYWYQQSLDQGLQFLIQYYNGEERAKGNILERFSAQQFPDLHSELNLSSLELGDSALYFCASSSRGGRTGELFFGEGSRLTVL.

The V gene is TRBV11-1, the J gene TRBJ2-5; 8 positions agree with TRBD1. This CDR3 has 16 residues. The germline V gene encodes CDR1 SGHAT and CDR2 FQDESV (reference sequence). The junction had 10 bases not matched to a gene; V was cut back by 5 bases and J by 2 bases. Here the CDR3 reads CASSLVPGGVQETQYF. The DNA of the CDR3 is TGTGCCAGCAGCCTGGTGCCAGGGGGCGTTCAAGAGACCCAGTACTTC. The full variable domain, completed using reference TRBV11-1 and TRBJ2-5, is EAEVAQSPRYKITEKSQAVAFWCDPISGHATLYWYRQILGQGPELLVQFQDESVVDDSQLPKDRFSAERLKGVDSTLKIQPAELGDSAMYLCASSLVPGGVQETQYFGPGTRLLVL.

This clone came up a few times. The rearrangement links TRBV5-1 to TRBJ2-7; a possible D gene is TRBD1 (5 bases). This CDR3 is built from 13 residues. The germline gives CDR1 SGHRS, CDR2 YFSETQ. The germline V and J ends were trimmed by 0 bases and 8 bases, with 12 bases remaining between them. For the CDR3, the DNA is TGCGCCAGCAGCTTGGCCGGGCGGACACAGCAGTACTTC. It yields the protein CASSLAGRTQQYF.

The gene calls are TRBV4-1 and TRBJ2-7; 9 nucleotides match TRBD2. The CDR3 is 16 residues long. CDR1 MGHRA and CDR2 YSYEKL come from the germline V gene. The junction had 8 bases not matched to a gene; V was cut back by 3 bases and J by 2 bases. In DNA form, the CDR3 reads TGCGCCAGCAGCCACGAGGGACTAGCCCTAACCTACGAGCAGTACTTC. The encoded protein is CASSHEGLALTYEQYF.

J is TRBJ1-5 and V is TRBV7-2, with 7 bases aligning to TRBD1. CDR1 and CDR2 (germline): SGHTA, FQGNSA. V was pared by 4 bases and J by 6 bases, with 9 bases of the junction left unmatched. There are 15 residues in the CDR3. This CDR3 reads CASSSRQGAGQPQHF. The CDR3, as DNA: TGTGCCAGCAGCTCCCGACAGGGTGCGGGTCAGCCCCAGCATTTT.

The chain is built from TRBV5-1 and TRBJ2-7; 8 bases fit TRBD1. Germline trimming cut 4 bases from V and 7 bases from J; bases unmatched to any gene: 10. The CDR3 loop spans 14 amino acids. Germline V gene sequence: CDR1 SGHRS, CDR2 YFSETQ. The CDR3 nucleotides are TGCGCCAGCAGCCGAGGACAGGGCTGGGGGGAGCAGTACTTC. Its protein is CASSRGQGWGEQYF.

This clone was detected once. The chain joins TRBV2 to TRBJ1-2; 8 nucleotides match TRBD1. CDR3 size: 13 residues. Germline lookup yields CDR1 SNHLY and CDR2 FYNNEI. Trimming removed 8 bases from V and 0 bases from J; junction bases left unmatched: 2. CDR3 in amino acids: CASADRANYGYTF. The CDR3 DNA reads TGTGCCAGCGCGGACAGGGCTAACTATGGCTACACCTTC.

The CDR3 DNA is TGTGCCAGCAGCACTAAGCGGGGGAACAATGAGCAGTTCTTC. It encodes CASSTKRGNNEQFF. The rearrangement uses TRBV5-6 and TRBJ2-1, with 8 bases identical to TRBD2. Germline V gene lookup returns CDR1 SGHDT and CDR2 YYEEEE. Losses at the gene ends were 4 bases for V and 5 bases for J; bases not matched to a gene: 5. This CDR3 spans 14 amino acids.

The chain joins TRBV5-1 to TRBJ2-2; 7 nucleotides align to TRBD1. CDR3 length: 14 residues. J lost 7 bases, V lost 1 base, and 4 bases had no gene match. CDR1 is SGHRS and CDR2 is YFSETQ in the germline V gene. The CDR3 coding sequence is TGCGCCAGCAGCTTGACGACAGGGATCGGGGAGCTGTTTTTT. It is translated as CASSLTTGIGELFF.

The rearrangement links TRBV19 to TRBJ2-3; a possible D gene is TRBD2 (5 bases). Germline CDR1 is LNHDA and CDR2 is SQIVND (reference sequence). V was trimmed by 11 bases and J by 2 bases, leaving 8 bases between them. The CDR3 spans 11 residues. CDR3 bases: TGTGCCGCGGGTTTCACAGATACGCAGTATTTT. Residues: CAAGFTDTQYF.

This clone has more than one count but fewer than ten. The DNA for the CDR3 is TGTGCCAGCAGTTCGGACAGGGAACAGCCCCAGCATTTT. Protein sequence: CASSSDREQPQHF. The rearrangement links TRBV12-3 or TRBV12-4 to TRBJ1-5, with TRBD1 matching over 8 bases. V gave up 4 bases and J gave up 7 bases; unmatched junction bases: 3. The CDR3 covers 13 residues.

V usage is TRBV6-1 and J usage is TRBJ1-2; D is uncertain. V was pared by 1 base and J by 7 bases, with 13 bases between. The CDR3 has 14 amino acids. Germline loops: CDR1 MNHNS, CDR2 SASEGT. The DNA for the CDR3 is TGTGCCAGCAGTGAAGGGCCGGGATCGACTGGCTACACCTTC. It encodes CASSEGPGSTGYTF.

This chain uses TRBV11-2 with TRBJ2-7; 7 positions agree with TRBD1. This CDR3 has 14 residues. V lost 3 bases, J lost 2 bases, and 4 bases stayed unmatched. Germline CDR1 reads SGHAT; CDR2 reads FQNNGV. CDR3 in amino acids: CASSFGQAPYEQYF. Here the CDR3 DNA reads TGTGCCAGCAGCTTTGGACAGGCCCCCTACGAGCAGTACTTC. The full variable domain, rest sourced from reference TRBV11-2 and TRBJ2-7, is EAGVAQSPRYKIIEKRQSVAFWCNPISGHATLYWYQQILGQGPKLLIQFQNNGVVDDSQLPKDRFSAERLKGVDSTLKIQPAKLEDSAVYLCASSFGQAPYEQYFGPGTRLTVT.

The rearrangement joins TRBV24-1 to TRBJ1-2; TRBD1 agrees at 8 bases. V trimming: 4 bases; J trimming: 4 bases; junction bases outside the gene matches: 1. Germline CDR1 and CDR2: KGHDR and SFDVKD. The CDR3 has 13 amino acids. In DNA, the CDR3 is TGTGCCACCAGTGAAACAGGGGGCTATGGCTACACCTTC. This encodes CATSETGGYGYTF.

The chain is built from TRBV19 and TRBJ1-1; D is perhaps TRBD1 (6 bases). Trimming took 2 bases from V and 2 from J, leaving 9 bases between them. CDR1 LNHDA and CDR2 SQIVND come from the germline V gene (reference sequence). The CDR3 loop spans 14 amino acids. CDR3 DNA: TGTGCCAGTAGTATAACAGGGACCAACACTGAAGCTTTCTTT. This codes for CASSITGTNTEAFF. The full variable domain, rest sourced from reference TRBV19 and TRBJ1-1, is DGGITQSPKYLFRKEGQNVTLSCEQNLNHDAMYWYRQDPGQGLRLIYYSQIVNDFQKGDIAEGYSVSREKKESFPLTVTSAQKNPTAFYLCASSITGTNTEAFFGQGTRLTVV.

The gene calls are TRBV7-2 and TRBJ1-1; 7 nucleotides line up with TRBD1. Germline CDR1 and CDR2: SGHTA and FQGNSA. Unmatched junction bases numbered 4, after V lost 1 base and J lost 2 bases. This CDR3 is 15 amino acids long. The CDR3 region is CASSLEGGGNTEAFF. In DNA, the CDR3 is TGTGCCAGCAGCTTAGAAGGGGGCGGTAACACTGAAGCTTTCTTT.